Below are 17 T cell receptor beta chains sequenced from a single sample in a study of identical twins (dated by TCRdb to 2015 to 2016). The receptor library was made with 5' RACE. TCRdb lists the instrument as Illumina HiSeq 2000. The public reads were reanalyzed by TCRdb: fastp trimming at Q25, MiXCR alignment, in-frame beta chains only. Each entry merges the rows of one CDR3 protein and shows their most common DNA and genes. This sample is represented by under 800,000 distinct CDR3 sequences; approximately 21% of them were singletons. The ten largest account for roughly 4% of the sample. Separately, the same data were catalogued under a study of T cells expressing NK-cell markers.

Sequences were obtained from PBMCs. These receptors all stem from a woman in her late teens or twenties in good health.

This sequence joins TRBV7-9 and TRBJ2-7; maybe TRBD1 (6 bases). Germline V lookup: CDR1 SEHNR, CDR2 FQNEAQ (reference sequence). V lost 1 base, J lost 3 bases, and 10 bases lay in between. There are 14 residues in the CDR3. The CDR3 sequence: CASSLEGVLYEQYF. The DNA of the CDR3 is TGTGCCAGCAGCTTAGAGGGGGTCCTCTACGAGCAGTACTTC.

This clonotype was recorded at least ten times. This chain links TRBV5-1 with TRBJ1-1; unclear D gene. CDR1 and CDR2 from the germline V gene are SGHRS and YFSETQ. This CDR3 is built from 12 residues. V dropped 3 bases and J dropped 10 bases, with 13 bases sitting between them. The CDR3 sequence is CASSSGRERAFF. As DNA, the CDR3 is TGCGCCAGCAGCTCCGGTCGAGAGAGAGCTTTCTTT.

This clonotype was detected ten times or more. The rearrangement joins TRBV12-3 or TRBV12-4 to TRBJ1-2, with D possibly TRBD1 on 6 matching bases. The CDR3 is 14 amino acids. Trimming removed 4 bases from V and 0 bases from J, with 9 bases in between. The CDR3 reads CASSWDTPNYGYTF. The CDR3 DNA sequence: TGTGCCAGCAGTTGGGACACCCCTAACTATGGCTACACCTTC.

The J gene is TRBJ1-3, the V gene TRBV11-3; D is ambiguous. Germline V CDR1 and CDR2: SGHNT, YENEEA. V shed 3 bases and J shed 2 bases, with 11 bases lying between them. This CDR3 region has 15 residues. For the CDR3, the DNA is TGTGCCAGCAGCTTGCTTCCCTACCCTGGAAACACCATATATTTT. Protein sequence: CASSLLPYPGNTIYF.

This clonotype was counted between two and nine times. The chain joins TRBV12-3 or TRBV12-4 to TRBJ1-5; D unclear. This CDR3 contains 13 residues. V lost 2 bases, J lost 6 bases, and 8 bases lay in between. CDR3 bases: TGTGCCAGCAGTTTATGGGGTGGTCAGCCCCAGCATTTT. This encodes CASSLWGGQPQHF.

CDR3: CASSLDSWGTGDTQYF. DNA for the CDR3: TGTGCCAGCAGCTTGGATTCATGGGGAACGGGAGATACGCAGTATTTT. V gene TRBV5-6 combines with J gene TRBJ2-3; D gene unclear. This CDR3 has 16 residues. CDR1 SGHDT and CDR2 YYEEEE come from the germline V gene. The V end was cut by 0 bases, the J end by 5 bases, with 16 bases between.

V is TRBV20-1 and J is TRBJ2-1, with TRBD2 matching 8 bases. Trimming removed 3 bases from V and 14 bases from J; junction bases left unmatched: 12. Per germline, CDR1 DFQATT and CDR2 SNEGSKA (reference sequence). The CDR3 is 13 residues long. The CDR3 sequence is CSARIGGGQSEFF. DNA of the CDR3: TGCAGTGCTAGGATCGGCGGGGGGCAATCCGAGTTCTTC.

CDR3 coding DNA: TGTGCCTGGAGTGTACTGGGAGAGACCCAGTACTTC. This sequence encodes CAWSVLGETQYF. The chain employs TRBV30 and TRBJ2-5; D is unresolved. Germline V gives CDR1 GTSNPN, CDR2 SVGIG (reference sequence). Trimming removed 0 bases from V and 4 bases from J, with 6 bases in between. CDR3 length equals 12 residues.

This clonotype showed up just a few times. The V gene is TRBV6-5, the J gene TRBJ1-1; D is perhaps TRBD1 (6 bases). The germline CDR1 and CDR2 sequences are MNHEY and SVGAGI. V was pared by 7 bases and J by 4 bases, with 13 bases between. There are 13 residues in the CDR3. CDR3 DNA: TGTGCCAGCAATTCTCAGGGGCGCACTGAAGCTTTCTTT. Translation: CASNSQGRTEAFF.

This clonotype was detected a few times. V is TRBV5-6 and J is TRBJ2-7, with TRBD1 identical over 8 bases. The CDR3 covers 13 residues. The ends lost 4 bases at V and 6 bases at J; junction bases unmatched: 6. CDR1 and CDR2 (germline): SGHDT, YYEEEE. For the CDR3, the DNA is TGTGCCAGCAGCGTCGGGACAGGCACCGAGCAGTACTTC. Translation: CASSVGTGTEQYF.

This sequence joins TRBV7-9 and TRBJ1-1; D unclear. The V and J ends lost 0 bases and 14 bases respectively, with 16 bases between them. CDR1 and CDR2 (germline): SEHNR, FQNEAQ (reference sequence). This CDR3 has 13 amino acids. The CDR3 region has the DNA TGTGCCAGCAGCTTAGCGTCGTACCCCGGAGTCTTCTTT. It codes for CASSLASYPGVFF.

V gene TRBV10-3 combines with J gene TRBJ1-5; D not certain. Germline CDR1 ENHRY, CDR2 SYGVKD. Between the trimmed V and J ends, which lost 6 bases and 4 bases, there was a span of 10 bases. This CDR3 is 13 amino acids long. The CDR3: CAIRYQENQPQHF. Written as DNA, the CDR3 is TGTGCCATCAGGTACCAGGAGAATCAGCCCCAGCATTTT.

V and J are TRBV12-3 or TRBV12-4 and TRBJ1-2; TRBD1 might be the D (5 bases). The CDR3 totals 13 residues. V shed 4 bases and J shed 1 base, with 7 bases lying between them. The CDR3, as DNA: TGTGCCAGCAGTTCGACAGTTAACTATGGCTACACCTTC. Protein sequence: CASSSTVNYGYTF.

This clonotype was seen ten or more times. For the CDR3, the DNA is TGTGCCAGCAGGGGCTCTCGGGGACTAGCGGGATTGAGCTCCTACAATGAGCAGTTCTTC. Its translation is CASRGSRGLAGLSSYNEQFF. V and J are TRBV12-3 or TRBV12-4 and TRBJ2-1, with 13 bases lining up with TRBD2. The CDR3 spans 20 residues. Unmatched junction bases numbered 14, after V lost 6 bases and J lost 0 bases.

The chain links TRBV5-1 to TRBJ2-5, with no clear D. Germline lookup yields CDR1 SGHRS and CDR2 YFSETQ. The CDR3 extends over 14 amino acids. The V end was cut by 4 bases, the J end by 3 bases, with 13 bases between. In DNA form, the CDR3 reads TGCGCCAGCAGCCTGGAACGGCAGGAAGAGACCCAGTACTTC. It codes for CASSLERQEETQYF.

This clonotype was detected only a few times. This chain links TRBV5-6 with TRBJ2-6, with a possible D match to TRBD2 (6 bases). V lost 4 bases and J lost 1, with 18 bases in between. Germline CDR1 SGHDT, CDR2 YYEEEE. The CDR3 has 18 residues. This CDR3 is CASSPPGIGGSGANVLTF. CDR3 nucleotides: TGTGCCAGCAGCCCCCCAGGAATAGGAGGGTCTGGGGCCAACGTCCTGACTTTC. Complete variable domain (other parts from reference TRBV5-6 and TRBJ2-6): DAGVTQSPTHLIKTRGQQVTLRCSPKSGHDTVSWYQQALGQGPQFIFQYYEEEERQRGNFPDRFSGHQFPNYSSELNVNALLLGDSALYLCASSPPGIGGSGANVLTFGAGSRLTVL.

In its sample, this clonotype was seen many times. The chain's CDR3 is CASSLPTGNYGYTF. CDR3 sequence (DNA): TGTGCCAGCAGCTTACCGACAGGGAACTATGGCTACACCTTC. The V gene is TRBV7-9, the J gene TRBJ1-2, with 7 bases matching TRBD1. The CDR3 is 14 residues long. J was trimmed by 2 bases and V by 2 bases; bases with no gene match: 2. Germline V gene sequence: CDR1 SEHNR, CDR2 FQNEAQ (reference sequence).